Here is one TCR beta chain with its context. It lacks a known antigen. Nothing much larger sits one base from this clone, and base qualities are not available. The sample belongs to a study of blood T cell repertoires in COVID-19 (TCRdb year 2020). Describing the broader study: Samples covering the acute and convalescent phases of COVID-19 were provided by collaborators in the United States, Italy and Spain. The prospective study material was composed of cDNA or gDNA derived from T cells, B-cell-depleted T cells, or PBMCs. The dataset comprised deeply sampled blood TCRbeta repertoires from subjects exposed to, actively infected with, or recovered from COVID-19. A freely available public database, intended as a resource for researchers studying the immune response to SARS-CoV-2, is where the repertoires were released. Samples were obtained from the ongoing ImmuneRACE study (first 160 participants) and from 1,254 subjects provided by 6 global collaborators. Sample metadata almost always included a de-identified subject ID, COVID-19 status, age in years and sex. Where available, HLA class I and class II types were taken from metadata supplied by the sample provider and were not determined by assay-based typing.

The CDR3 runs 13 amino acids, cysteine and phenylalanine included. Just CDR3 DNA is preserved here, 39 bases in frame from base 1. CDR1 and CDR2, per the germline V gene, are MDHEN and SYDVKM. V was cut back by 5 bases and J by 11 bases, leaving a gap of 19 bases between them. The immunoSEQ Assay, a bias-controlled multiplex PCR, was used to amplify TCRbeta CDR3 regions from genomic DNA. The study's own analysis went as follows. The number of nucleated cells in each sample was estimated from the amplification of reference gene primers within the assay. To quantify the absolute abundance of each unique TCRbeta CDR3 rearrangement, sequence reads were collapsed and filtered. For each sample, productive Simpson clonality was calculated by taking the square root of Simpson's diversity index across productive rearrangements. TCRdb carries this immuneACCESS record with in-frame sequences only. Its versions omit some clonotypes, under half of them owing to an unresolved V gene in the studies checked, with the rest unexplained. V and J calls plus clone size are reproduced from that table; the DNA served to infer D and trimming. The sample table contains about 480,000 clones; only one count was recorded for about nine tenths of them. The ten largest clones represent around an eighth of the sample.

In Seattle, one collaborating source enrolled patients while the infection was active and tracked those patients longitudinally over the course of disease. Each collaborating institution followed its own protocols to collect whole blood in K2EDTA tubes. For TCRbeta analysis, collaborator samples were shipped as frozen whole blood, as isolated PBMCs, or as DNA extracted from either sample type. Broader findings and caveats from the paper: The quantity of clinical and demographic metadata differed by source and by participant and was supplied without curation.

The sequence was collected from a woman in her forties or fifties with COVID-19, enrolled during active disease. Specimen: peripheral blood. The rearranged chain carries TRBV28 and TRBJ2-7; a weak D assignment points to TRBD2 (5 bases agree). The CDR3 reads as follows: CASSPDLRGPKYF. The nucleotides read TGTGCCAGCAGTCCCGACCTTCGCGGGCCCAAGTACTTC.